This record concerns one T cell receptor (beta chain) sequence. What it binds is not known. The CDR3 has 12 residues. V lost 7 bases, J lost 8 bases, and 14 bases lay in between. Germline CDR1 SGHTA, CDR2 FQGNSA. This cohort consisted of healthy bone marrow donors. The source of the sample is a study of cytomegalovirus exposure and HLA in healthy donors. The PCR ran on 60 Vbeta and 13 Jbeta primers. TCRdb keeps only in-frame clones here, not all; method: immunoSEQ multiplex PCR. The table shows 90,000 to 130,000 clones, with over 65% occurring only once. Overall study results and limits: There were some V segments, including TRBV6-2 and TRBV6-3, excluded as indistinguishable. The study put roughly 160 TCR beta chains on its list as cytomegalovirus-associated. Later analysis indicated greater clonal expansion among HLA-associated TCR beta chains than among equally common other chains.

The sequence came from a man aged 25-40 years in good health and CMV-seropositive. Source material: PBMCs. The genes are TRBV7-2 and TRBJ1-2; D remains ambiguous. The CDR3 region is CASTPKLWGYTF. The CDR3 DNA follows: TGTGCCAGCACACCTAAACTATGGGGCTACACCTTC.